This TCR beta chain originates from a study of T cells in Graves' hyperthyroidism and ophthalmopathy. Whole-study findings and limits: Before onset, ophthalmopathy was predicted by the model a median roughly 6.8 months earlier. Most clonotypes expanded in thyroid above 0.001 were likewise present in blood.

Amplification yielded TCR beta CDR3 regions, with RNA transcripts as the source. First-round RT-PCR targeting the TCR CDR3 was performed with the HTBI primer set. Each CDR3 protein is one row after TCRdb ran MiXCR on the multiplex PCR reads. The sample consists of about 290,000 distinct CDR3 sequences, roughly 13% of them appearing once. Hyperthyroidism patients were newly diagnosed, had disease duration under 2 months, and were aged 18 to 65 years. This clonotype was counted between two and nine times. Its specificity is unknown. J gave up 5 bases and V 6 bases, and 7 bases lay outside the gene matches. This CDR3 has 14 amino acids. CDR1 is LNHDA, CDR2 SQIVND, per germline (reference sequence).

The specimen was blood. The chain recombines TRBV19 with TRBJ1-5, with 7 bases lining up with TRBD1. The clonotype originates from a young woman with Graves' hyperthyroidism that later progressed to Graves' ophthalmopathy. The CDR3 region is CASRSSQGDQPQHF. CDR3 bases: TGTGCCAGTAGGTCGAGTCAGGGGGATCAGCCCCAGCATTTT.